These 17 T cell receptor beta chains share one sample of origin, sequenced in a study of T-cell memory formation after mild COVID-19. TCRdb called the 5' RACE reads again in MiXCR, with one record for every CDR3 protein. This sample yields approximately 240,000 distinct CDR3 sequences, of which roughly 17% are seen a single time; approximately 3.5% belongs to the top ten. The sequencing input was PBMCs or a T cell subset sorted from them (not recorded which). Receptors originate from a man aged 18 to 29 who had mild COVID-19 (a few samples of this study predate the infection). Cell type and time point are not known.

The sample holds a few counts of this clonotype. The chain links TRBV7-2 to TRBJ2-1; 15 bases fit TRBD2. The CDR3 runs to 23 residues. V trimming: 1 base; J trimming: 0 bases; junction bases outside the gene matches: 16. Germline-derived CDR1 and CDR2 are SGHTA and FQGNSA. DNA of the CDR3: TGTGCCAGCAGCTTAGGACGTAGACTATCCGGGACTAGCGGGGGGATCTCCTACAATGAGCAGTTCTTC. It translates to CASSLGRRLSGTSGGISYNEQFF.

This clonotype was seen more than once but under ten times. The rearrangement links TRBV12-3 or TRBV12-4 to TRBJ2-7; 9 nucleotides match TRBD1. The CDR3 is made up of 16 amino acids. V lost 3 bases and J lost 2; bases outside the gene matches: 8. DNA for the CDR3: TGTGCCAGCAGTTTGGGACAGGGATCTGGAGCCTACGAGCAGTACTTC. Its protein product is CASSLGQGSGAYEQYF.

The chain has TRBV30 and TRBJ1-1; a weak D match, TRBD1 (5 bases). The CDR3 is 16 amino acids. V shed 2 bases and J shed 3 bases, with 19 bases lying between them. Germline lookup yields CDR1 GTSNPN and CDR2 SVGIG (reference sequence). CDR3 region: CAWSRSMGRGDTEAFF. The CDR3 DNA is TGTGCCTGGAGTCGATCGATGGGGCGTGGGGACACTGAAGCTTTCTTT.

V and J are TRBV7-6 and TRBJ1-5; D not resolved. Deletions cut 6 bases from V and 5 bases from J, with 11 bases between. The CDR3 has 13 amino acids. The germline CDR1 and CDR2 sequences are SGHVS and FNYEAQ. CDR3 residues: CASSLQKDQPQHF. The CDR3, as DNA: TGTGCCAGCAGTTTACAAAAAGATCAGCCCCAGCATTTT.

This clonotype was counted only a few times. The rearrangement joins TRBV30 to TRBJ2-3; tentatively, D is TRBD2 (5 bases). The CDR3 spans 13 residues. Germline V gene lookup returns CDR1 GTSNPN and CDR2 SVGIG (reference sequence). V shed 2 bases and J shed 2 bases, with 8 bases lying between them. For the CDR3, the DNA is TGTGCCTGGAGTCCCGGGGACACAGATACGCAGTATTTT. Translated: CAWSPGDTDTQYF. The full variable domain, with the rest looked up from reference TRBV30 and TRBJ2-3, is SQTIHQWPATLVQPVGSPLSLECTVEGTSNPNLYWYRQAAGRGLQLLFYSVGIGQISSEVPQNLSASRPQDRQFILSSKKLLLSDSGFYLCAWSPGDTDTQYFGPGTRLTVL.

The V and J genes are TRBV28 and TRBJ1-1; the D gene is possibly TRBD1 (5 bases). This CDR3 has 15 residues. The germline CDR1 and CDR2 sequences are MDHEN and SYDVKM. V lost 7 bases and J lost 11, with 26 bases in between. Here the CDR3 reads CASTRDAAGTMRAFF. The DNA of the CDR3 is TGTGCCAGCACCCGTGATGCGGCAGGGACCATGAGGGCTTTCTTT.

CDR3 loop: CAGYGAFGELFF. The CDR3 DNA is TGTGCCGGATACGGGGCGTTCGGGGAGCTGTTTTTT. This rearrangement joins TRBV30 to TRBJ2-2; D may match TRBD1 or TRBD2 (5 bases each). Trimming left V 8 bases short and J 7 bases short, with 14 bases between. CDR3 length: 12 residues. CDR1 and CDR2 from the germline V gene are GTSNPN and SVGIG (reference sequence).

The V and J genes are TRBV10-3 and TRBJ2-3; 9 nucleotides line up with TRBD1. Trimming removed 6 bases from V and 2 bases from J; junction bases left unmatched: 6. The CDR3 runs to 15 residues. CDR1 and CDR2 (germline): ENHRY, SYGVKD. CDR3 region: CAISLGQGFTDTQYF. Written as DNA, the CDR3 is TGTGCCATCAGCCTAGGACAGGGGTTCACAGATACGCAGTATTTT.

This clonotype was found once. The rearrangement joins TRBV29-1 to TRBJ1-2; D is undetermined. The CDR3 contains 11 residues. Trimming shortened V by 3 bases and J by 7 bases, and 9 bases separated the two germline ends. Germline-derived CDR1 and CDR2 are SQVTM and ANQGSEA. The CDR3 DNA follows: TGCAGCGTTGAGTCAGGTCCTGGCTACACCTTC. It specifies CSVESGPGYTF.

This clonotype occurred many times. The J gene is TRBJ2-1, the V gene TRBV6-5, with 10 bases matching TRBD2. The junction had 5 bases not matched to a gene; V was cut back by 5 bases and J by 4 bases. The CDR3 runs 15 residues. Per germline, CDR1 MNHEY and CDR2 SVGAGI. The chain's CDR3 is CASSESGGAYNEQFF. The CDR3 nucleotides are TGTGCCAGCAGTGAGAGCGGGGGGGCGTACAATGAGCAGTTCTTC.

The rearrangement uses TRBV5-1 and TRBJ1-4; D is undetermined. The CDR3 runs to 18 residues. V was cut by 0 bases and J by 0 bases, with 15 bases left in between. The germline V gene has CDR1 SGHRS and CDR2 YFSETQ. For the CDR3, the DNA is TGCGCCAGCAGCTTGGCCATTTTATCCCCTGCAACTAATGAAAAACTGTTTTTT. This translates into CASSLAILSPATNEKLFF.

The chain links TRBV24-1 to TRBJ2-1; 12 bases align to TRBD2. J lost 8 bases, V lost 4 bases, and 8 bases had no gene match. Germline V gives CDR1 KGHDR, CDR2 SFDVKD. This CDR3 has 16 residues. CDR3 amino acids: CATSEASGGARDEQFF. The CDR3 DNA is TGTGCCACCAGTGAAGCTAGCGGGGGGGCCAGGGATGAGCAGTTCTTC.

The chain uses TRBV5-1 and TRBJ1-3, with D unresolved. The germline CDR1 and CDR2 sequences are SGHRS and YFSETQ. V was pared by 5 bases and J by 0 bases, with 9 bases between. The CDR3 runs to 14 residues. The CDR3 loop is CASSRTASGNTIYF. The CDR3 coding sequence is TGCGCCAGCAGTAGGACGGCCTCTGGAAACACCATATATTTT. Full variable domain (remainder filled in from reference TRBV5-1 and TRBJ1-3): KAGVTQTPRYLIKTRGQQVTLSCSPISGHRSVSWYQQTPGQGLQFLFEYFSETQRNKGNFPGRFSGRQFSNSRSEMNVSTLELGDSALYLCASSRTASGNTIYFGEGSWLTVV.

This clonotype has only one observation. V and J are TRBV9 and TRBJ1-1; D is unclear. Germline V gene lookup returns CDR1 SGDLS and CDR2 YYNGEE. CDR3 length: 14 amino acids. The V end was cut by 1 base, the J end by 2 bases, with 9 bases between. The CDR3 DNA reads TGTGCCAGCAGCGTACGATCGGTAAACACTGAAGCTTTCTTT. It is translated as CASSVRSVNTEAFF.

This clonotype showed up just a few times. The chain links TRBV7-3 to TRBJ2-1; 9 bases align to TRBD1. Germline V gene lookup returns CDR1 SGHTA and CDR2 FQGTGA. The CDR3 length is 17 residues. V lost 1 base and J lost 4; bases outside the gene matches: 8. The CDR3 here is CASSLNGAGTGYNEQFF. DNA of the CDR3: TGTGCCAGCAGCTTAAATGGGGCCGGGACAGGGTACAATGAGCAGTTCTTC.

There are many counts of this clonotype. This rearrangement joins TRBV20-1 to TRBJ1-2; D perhaps matches TRBD1 (5 bases). This CDR3 has 13 residues. Germline V gives CDR1 DFQATT, CDR2 SNEGSKA (reference sequence). The V and J ends lost 6 bases and 4 bases respectively, with 15 bases between them. The CDR3 is CSAAGGVIYGYTF. CDR3 sequence (DNA): TGCAGTGCAGCAGGAGGGGTGATCTATGGCTACACCTTC.

V and J are TRBV20-1 and TRBJ2-1; 9 nucleotides match TRBD2. CDR1 is DFQATT and CDR2 is SNEGSKA in the germline V gene (reference sequence). The V gene end was trimmed by 0 bases and the J gene end by 3 bases; junction bases not matched to a gene: 9. The CDR3 totals 17 residues. This CDR3 reads CSARDPLRGGNYNEQFF. CDR3 sequence (DNA): TGCAGTGCTAGAGATCCCCTGCGGGGGGGGAACTACAATGAGCAGTTCTTC.